Listed below are T cell receptor beta chains from one sample, sequenced in a study of T cell responses to AZD1222 COVID-19 vaccine. Clones were read by immunoSEQ multiplex PCR, and TCRdb kept only the in-frame ones, dropping some. Here the sample spans about 140,000 clones, 80% to 95% being singletons. Source: peripheral blood, taken on day 0 of AZD1222 vaccination. These receptors originate from an adult in good health. CDR3s include the opening cysteine and the closing phenylalanine or tryptophan. A D gene is named only where the DNA matches it firmly.

cdr3_aa,d_call,v_call,j_call
CASSVAGPHSGNTIYF,-,TRBV5-1,TRBJ1-3
CASTGGPVTPLHF,-,TRBV25-1,TRBJ1-6
CASSLDPRTDTQYF,-,TRBV6-5,TRBJ2-3
CASSLRQGPPEKLFF,-,TRBV7-2,TRBJ1-4
CASSLVADTGGTDTQYF,TRBD2,TRBV5-1,TRBJ2-3
CASSLGSTPNTEAFF,-,TRBV5-1,TRBJ1-1
CSARESNEQYF,-,TRBV20-1,TRBJ2-7
CASSLAGTSGYNEQFF,TRBD2,TRBV7-9,TRBJ2-1
CASSVGDRVLYNEQFF,TRBD1,TRBV9,TRBJ2-1
CASSFLNTEAFF,-,TRBV12-3/TRBV12-4,TRBJ1-1
CASSPTSGAYEQYF,TRBD2,TRBV28,TRBJ2-7
CATSRDIGVGTEAFF,-,TRBV15,TRBJ1-1
CASSPGVISSGNTIYF,-,TRBV11-2,TRBJ1-3
CSVERAGQGARNEQYF,TRBD1,TRBV29-1,TRBJ2-7
CASSYEGDQETQYF,-,TRBV4-1,TRBJ2-5
CASSVSYGGANNEQFF,-,TRBV6-4,TRBJ2-1
CASSQLGPNTGELFF,-,TRBV14,TRBJ2-2
CASRGGYMTNEKLFF,-,TRBV27,TRBJ1-4
CASSLAGQGVFNEQFF,TRBD1,TRBV5-8,TRBJ2-1
CASSKWADRSTNYGYTF,-,TRBV21-1,TRBJ1-2
CASSLTDLHLSYEQYF,-,TRBV5-6,TRBJ2-7
CASSRQVSYEQYF,-,TRBV13,TRBJ2-7
CASSLGGAGAFYNSPLHF,-,TRBV7-2,TRBJ1-6
CASRARRAETQYF,-,TRBV19,TRBJ2-5
CASSFQSGTLYEQYF,-,TRBV7-9,TRBJ2-7
CASSAGQPLWGYEQYF,-,TRBV6-1,TRBJ2-7
CASSQGVAGGTDEQYF,TRBD2,TRBV3-1/TRBV3-2,TRBJ2-7
CASSQGNPFRDRVGNTIYF,TRBD1,TRBV4-1,TRBJ1-3
CASSKRTSNQPQHF,-,TRBV4-1,TRBJ1-5
CASSEPPYLDGTGELFF,-,TRBV2,TRBJ2-2
CASSPGTYNEQFF,-,TRBV7-3,TRBJ2-1
CASSEGEGGGNSPLHF,-,TRBV6-1,TRBJ1-6
CAWSESSSNQPQHF,-,TRBV30,TRBJ1-5
CASSSGLAGGPRTDTQYF,TRBD2,TRBV7-3,TRBJ2-3
CASSENRGPDTQYF,TRBD1,TRBV6-4,TRBJ2-3
CASSEGFGLAGVEEQYF,TRBD2,TRBV9,TRBJ2-7
CASSYFRGEETQYF,TRBD2,TRBV6-6,TRBJ2-5
CASSPGGQGVVRQYF,TRBD1,TRBV5-1,TRBJ2-7
CASMGPRGDYGYTF,-,TRBV11-2,TRBJ1-2
CASSQLDRENSEAFF,TRBD1,TRBV14,TRBJ1-1
CASSLPTGGNVRRNEQFF,TRBD1,TRBV7-3,TRBJ2-1
CASSRPSGTGNQPQHF,-,TRBV3-1/TRBV3-2,TRBJ1-5
CASSEGLSNQPQHF,-,TRBV2,TRBJ1-5
CASSPGLAGVLPLNYNEQFF,TRBD2,TRBV14,TRBJ2-1
CASGRLGLAGLSYEQYF,TRBD2,TRBV11-2,TRBJ2-7
CATSRAAGPNYGYTF,-,TRBV15,TRBJ1-2
CAISESVAGNNEQFF,TRBD2,TRBV10-3,TRBJ2-1
CASSVGVSTNEKLFF,-,TRBV9,TRBJ1-4
CASSLFEVYQPQHF,-,TRBV28,TRBJ1-5
CASSGARAYEQYF,-,TRBV28,TRBJ2-7
CASSLGGVGYGYTF,-,TRBV27,TRBJ1-2
CASQGTDEKLFF,TRBD1,TRBV28,TRBJ1-4
CASSIGGRVQETQYF,TRBD2,TRBV19,TRBJ2-5